One and the same sample provided the 12 T cell receptor beta chains below, sequenced in a study of T-cell memory formation after mild COVID-19. Via MiXCR, TCRdb re-called the 5' RACE reads, giving one row per CDR3 protein. The sample has about 350,000 distinct CDR3 sequences, 12% to 15% seen once. Sequencing was carried out using PBMCs or a T cell subset sorted from them (not recorded which). The receptor set was obtained from a man aged 18 to 29 who had mild COVID-19 (a few samples of this study predate the infection). Cell type and time point are not known.

In this sample, this clonotype turned up a few times. J is TRBJ2-3 and V is TRBV5-1, with D tentatively TRBD2 (6 bases). V was pared by 1 base and J by 2 bases, with 17 bases between. CDR1 is SGHRS and CDR2 is YFSETQ in the germline V gene. The CDR3 is 17 residues long. The CDR3: CASSLRPDTSTTDTQYF. The CDR3 bases are TGCGCCAGCAGCTTGCGACCCGATACTAGCACCACAGATACGCAGTATTTT.

The V and J genes are TRBV20-1 and TRBJ1-4; no reliable D call. The CDR3 runs to 15 residues. The V end lost 3 bases, the J end lost 7 bases, and 18 bases lay between the germline ends. Germline-derived CDR1 and CDR2 are DFQATT and SNEGSKA (reference sequence). CDR3 DNA: TGCAGTGCTAGGGATACCGCTCTTATCGTTGAAAAACTGTTTTTT. Protein: CSARDTALIVEKLFF.

This CDR3 reads CASGRVTDTQYF. For the CDR3, the DNA is TGTGCCAGCGGGAGGGTCACAGATACGCAGTATTTT. The chain links TRBV6-5 to TRBJ2-3, with 7 bases aligning to TRBD2. V lost 8 bases and J lost 2; bases outside the gene matches: 1. Germline V lookup: CDR1 MNHEY, CDR2 SVGAGI. This CDR3 has 12 amino acids.

This clonotype was seen a handful of times. This chain joins TRBV5-1 and TRBJ2-7, with 9 bases fitting TRBD1. The CDR3 has 17 amino acids. V dropped 4 bases and J dropped 2; count of bases not matched to a gene: 13. Germline assignment: CDR1 SGHRS and CDR2 YFSETQ. CDR3 loop: CASSRRTGVSPTYEQYF. The CDR3 bases are TGCGCCAGCAGCCGAAGGACAGGGGTATCACCTACCTACGAGCAGTACTTC.

The chain recombines TRBV6-2 or TRBV6-3 with TRBJ2-1, with 15 bases identical to TRBD2. Germline CDR1 reads MNHEY; CDR2 reads SVGEGT. V gave up 5 bases and J gave up 10 bases; unmatched junction bases: 3. This CDR3 is 14 amino acids long. The CDR3 DNA reads as TGTGCCAGCAGTCCGGGACTAGCGGGGGGAGAGCAGTTCTTC. This codes for CASSPGLAGGEQFF.

The sample holds a few counts of this clonotype. The J gene is TRBJ2-5, the V gene TRBV20-1; D perhaps matches TRBD1 (5 bases). V was trimmed by 1 base and J by 4 bases, leaving 10 bases between them. This CDR3 is built from 13 residues. Germline values: CDR1 DFQATT, CDR2 SNEGSKA (reference sequence). The CDR3 coding sequence is TGCAGTGCTAGAGTTAGGGGTGGAGAGACCCAGTACTTC. Translated: CSARVRGGETQYF.

This clonotype was seen at least ten times. The V gene is TRBV6-6, the J gene TRBJ2-1, with no clear D. The ends were cut back, 2 bases at V and 6 bases at J, with 17 bases in the middle. The CDR3 is 16 residues long. Germline values: CDR1 MNHNY, CDR2 SVGAGI (reference sequence). The CDR3, as DNA: TGTGCCAGCAGTTACGTAGGCGGATCCCGCCTCAATGAGCAGTTCTTC. This gives the protein CASSYVGGSRLNEQFF.

This clonotype has only one observation. The rearrangement uses TRBV5-1 and TRBJ2-6, with 8 bases that match TRBD1. The CDR3 extends over 17 amino acids. With 5 bases clipped from V and 3 bases from J, the junction kept 10 bases outside the gene matches. Germline CDR1 SGHRS, CDR2 YFSETQ. Written as DNA, the CDR3 is TGCGCCAGCAGAATACCCTTCAGGGGGCGTGGGGCCAACGTCCTGACTTTC. This gives the protein CASRIPFRGRGANVLTF.

The chain employs TRBV7-2 and TRBJ2-5, with 8 bases lining up with TRBD2. From germline, CDR1 is SGHTA and CDR2 FQGNSA. The CDR3 runs to 14 residues. V shed 3 bases and J 4 bases; nucleotides not matched to a gene: 4. The CDR3 is CASSFGLARETQYF. The CDR3 nucleotides read TGTGCCAGCAGCTTCGGACTAGCCCGAGAGACCCAGTACTTC.

This clonotype was recorded a few times. This sequence joins TRBV5-6 and TRBJ1-1, with 7 bases matching TRBD1. In germline, CDR1 is SGHDT, CDR2 YYEEEE. The CDR3 runs 12 residues. V lost 0 bases to trimming and J lost 12 bases; unmatched junction nucleotides: 5. DNA for the CDR3: TGTGCCAGCAGCTTGGAGACAGGGTGGACTTTCTTT. It codes for CASSLETGWTFF.

J is TRBJ1-3 and V is TRBV5-1, with D perhaps matching TRBD1 (5 bases). CDR3 size: 15 residues. The ends were cut back, 1 base at V and 2 bases at J, with 10 bases in the middle. Germline V gene sequence: CDR1 SGHRS, CDR2 YFSETQ. The CDR3 protein is CASSLQQGAGNTIYF. The CDR3 DNA is TGCGCCAGCAGCTTGCAGCAGGGTGCTGGAAACACCATATATTTT.

The chain couples TRBV6-1 to TRBJ2-4, with 10 bases matching TRBD1. Germline V gene sequence: CDR1 MNHNS, CDR2 SASEGT. V lost 5 bases and J lost 3; bases outside the gene matches: 10. This CDR3 is 17 amino acids long. DNA of the CDR3: TGTGCCAGCAGTTCTCGGGACAGGGGTGTCGGCAAAAACATTCAGTACTTC. This translates into CASSSRDRGVGKNIQYF.